Sequencing of this T cell receptor (beta chain) was carried out in a study of T cells in Graves' hyperthyroidism and ophthalmopathy. Findings of the study overall: Before onset, by a median of approximately 6.2 months, the model predicted ophthalmopathy.

Turning to this clonotype: The antigen is undetermined.

Researchers amplified the TCR beta CDR3 regions from RNA transcripts. An initial round of RT-PCR targeting the TCR CDR3 relied on the HTBI primer set. MiXCR was run by TCRdb on the multiplex PCR reads, yielding one entry per CDR3 protein. This sample has 450,000 to 700,000 distinct CDR3 sequences; 46% occur once, and the top ten carry under 20%. The CDR3 covers 13 residues. The V end lost 9 bases, the J end lost 0 bases, and 5 bases lay between the germline ends. Per germline, CDR1 KGHDR and CDR2 SFDVKD. V gene TRBV24-1 combines with J gene TRBJ2-6; unclear D gene. This TCR was recovered from an adult woman with Graves' disease, either hyperthyroidism or ophthalmopathy (not recorded which). The source material was peripheral blood or thyroid tissue (not recorded which). The CDR3 here is CATRPSGANVLTF. DNA for the CDR3: TGTGCCACCCGTCCCTCTGGGGCCAACGTCCTGACTTTC.